The 2 T cell receptor beta chains presented below share a single source sample, sequenced in a study of siplizumab effects on memory and regulatory T cells (dated 2019 in TCRdb). Libraries were built with the immunoSEQ multiplex PCR assay. As stored in TCRdb, this immuneACCESS dataset retains in-frame rearrangements with V and J assigned. A fraction of the clones does not appear; measured against another copy, unresolved V genes explain less than half of the discrepancy, and the remainder lacks a known reason. The sample yields some 90,000 clones; 75% to 90% were counted once. The top ten clonotypes cover around 15% of the sample. The sample comprised CD4+ T cells sorted from blood. Receptors originate from a human donor in good health.

V is TRBV4-2 and J is TRBJ2-1; 11 bases agree with TRBD2. This CDR3 comprises 15 residues. In germline, CDR1 is LGHNA, CDR2 YNFKEQ. V lost 5 bases, J lost 8 bases, and 8 bases stayed unmatched. The CDR3 DNA is TGTGCCAGCAGCAGCCTAGCGGGAGGCTTGGATGAGCAGTTCTTC. Protein product: CASSSLAGGLDEQFF.

The chain combines TRBV18 with TRBJ1-3, with D perhaps matching TRBD1 (5 bases). Trimming stripped 3 bases from V and 3 bases from J, with 15 bases between. CDR3 length: 16 residues. The germline CDR1 and CDR2 sequences are KGHSH and LQKENI. CDR3 sequence (DNA): TGTGCCAGCTCACCGCGACAGTTCGAGATTGGAAACACCATATATTTT. It specifies CASSPRQFEIGNTIYF. Full variable domain (outside the CDR3, taken from reference TRBV18 and TRBJ1-3): NAGVMQNPRHLVRRRGQEARLRCSPMKGHSHVYWYRQLPEEGLKFMVYLQKENIIDESGMPKERFSAEFPKEGPSILRIQQVVRGDSAAYFCASSPRQFEIGNTIYFGEGSWLTVV.